The rows below give T cell receptor beta chains drawn from one sample of a study of STAT5B mutations in CD4+ large granular lymphocyte leukemia. TCRdb's table, derived via immunoSEQ multiplex PCR, lists solely in-frame clones and lacks some. The table records roughly 40,000 clones, around 81% of them present only once. The sequenced material came from CD4+ T cells from blood buffy coats. The receptors here all came from a human donor in good health. Both conserved end residues are part of each CDR3. The order of the fields is J gene, clone size, V gene, CDR3 length, D gene, CDR3 protein, CDR3 DNA. A D gene is named only where the DNA matches it firmly. Clone sizes are given selectively: once, few, many, or a class where the clone is expanded.

j_gene: TRBJ2-3
abundance: .
v_gene: TRBV5-5
len: 17
d_gene: .
CDR3aa: CASSLGPDSPLVGTQYF
CDR3nt: TGTGCCAGCAGCTTAGGACCGGACAGTCCCTTGGTTGGTACGCAGTATTTT

j_gene: TRBJ2-3
abundance: .
v_gene: TRBV7-9
len: 17
d_gene: TRBD2
CDR3aa: CASSLSASGRGTDTQYF
CDR3nt: TGTGCCAGCAGCTTATCCGCTAGCGGGAGGGGGACAGATACGCAGTATTTT

j_gene: TRBJ2-5
abundance: .
v_gene: TRBV7-2
len: 13
d_gene: .
CDR3aa: CASSDNSRETQYF
CDR3nt: TGTGCCAGCAGTGACAACAGCCGAGAGACCCAGTACTTC

j_gene: TRBJ1-2
abundance: .
v_gene: TRBV29-1
len: 10
d_gene: TRBD1
CDR3aa: CSVDRDGYTF
CDR3nt: TGCAGCGTCGACAGGGACGGCTACACCTTC

j_gene: TRBJ2-7
abundance: few
v_gene: TRBV19
len: 15
d_gene: TRBD1
CDR3aa: CASSIAGTGPYEQYF
CDR3nt: TGTGCCAGTAGTATTGCCGGGACAGGCCCGTACGAGCAGTACTTC

j_gene: TRBJ1-4
abundance: .
v_gene: TRBV6-5
len: 14
d_gene: .
CDR3aa: CASSPGPLGEKLFF
CDR3nt: TGTGCCAGCAGTCCCGGGCCCCTTGGGGAAAAACTGTTTTTT

j_gene: TRBJ2-2
abundance: .
v_gene: TRBV2
len: 16
d_gene: .
CDR3aa: CASNLKGTTLSGELFF
CDR3nt: TGTGCCAGCAACCTCAAGGGGACCACCCTTTCGGGGGAGCTGTTTTTT

j_gene: TRBJ1-2
abundance: .
v_gene: TRBV2
len: 12
d_gene: .
CDR3aa: CASNPTAYGYTF
CDR3nt: TGTGCCAGCAATCCGACGGCCTATGGCTACACCTTC

j_gene: TRBJ2-5
abundance: .
v_gene: TRBV5-1
len: 17
d_gene: TRBD2
CDR3aa: CASSSYRLAGEGETQYF
CDR3nt: TGCGCCAGCAGCTCGTATAGACTAGCGGGAGAAGGAGAGACCCAGTACTTC

j_gene: TRBJ1-1
abundance: .
v_gene: TRBV5-6
len: 14
d_gene: TRBD1
CDR3aa: CASRVKTGGPEAFF
CDR3nt: TGTGCCAGCAGAGTCAAGACAGGGGGACCTGAAGCTTTCTTT

j_gene: TRBJ2-2
abundance: .
v_gene: TRBV27
len: 14
d_gene: .
CDR3aa: CASSRPGRTGELFF
CDR3nt: TGTGCCAGCAGTCGCCCGGGCAGAACCGGGGAGCTGTTTTTT

j_gene: TRBJ1-1
abundance: few
v_gene: TRBV30
len: 11
d_gene: TRBD1
CDR3aa: CAWSDRGEAFF
CDR3nt: TGTGCCTGGAGTGACAGGGGTGAAGCTTTCTTT

j_gene: TRBJ1-5
abundance: .
v_gene: TRBV19
len: 14
d_gene: .
CDR3aa: CASSDIDSNQPQHF
CDR3nt: TGTGCCAGTAGCGACATCGATAGCAATCAGCCCCAGCATTTT

j_gene: TRBJ1-1
abundance: .
v_gene: TRBV28
len: 12
d_gene: .
CDR3aa: CASGRMNTEAFF
CDR3nt: TGTGCCAGCGGACGGATGAACACTGAAGCTTTCTTT

j_gene: TRBJ1-2
abundance: .
v_gene: TRBV27
len: 14
d_gene: TRBD1
CDR3aa: CASRLSGTGGGYTF
CDR3nt: TGTGCCAGCAGGCTCTCCGGGACAGGGGGCGGCTACACCTTC

j_gene: TRBJ1-2
abundance: .
v_gene: TRBV7-2
len: 12
d_gene: .
CDR3aa: CASSETNYGYTF
CDR3nt: TGTGCCAGCAGCGAAACCAACTATGGCTACACCTTC

j_gene: TRBJ2-7
abundance: .
v_gene: TRBV4-1
len: 16
d_gene: .
CDR3aa: CASSQKEGDGNYEQYF
CDR3nt: TGCGCCAGCAGCCAGAAAGAAGGGGACGGTAACTACGAGCAGTACTTC

j_gene: TRBJ1-2
abundance: .
v_gene: TRBV30
len: 12
d_gene: .
CDR3aa: CAWSMGADGYTF
CDR3nt: TGTGCCTGGAGTATGGGGGCGGATGGCTACACCTTC

j_gene: TRBJ2-1
abundance: .
v_gene: TRBV6-1
len: 18
d_gene: TRBD1
CDR3aa: CASSDETGGAKTYNEQFF
CDR3nt: TGTGCCAGCAGTGATGAGACAGGGGGCGCGAAGACCTACAATGAGCAGTTCTTC

j_gene: TRBJ1-2
abundance: once
v_gene: TRBV15
len: 15
d_gene: .
CDR3aa: CATSREAGSVGGYTF
CDR3nt: TGTGCCACCAGCAGAGAGGCAGGGAGCGTAGGAGGCTACACCTTC

j_gene: TRBJ1-6
abundance: .
v_gene: TRBV5-6
len: 16
d_gene: .
CDR3aa: CASSWRTAQYNSPLHF
CDR3nt: TGTGCCAGCAGCTGGCGGACGGCACAATATAATTCACCCCTCCACTTT

j_gene: TRBJ2-1
abundance: .
v_gene: TRBV9
len: 14
d_gene: .
CDR3aa: CASSVAPRDNEQFF
CDR3nt: TGTGCCAGCAGCGTAGCTCCGAGGGACAATGAGCAGTTCTTC

j_gene: TRBJ2-7
abundance: .
v_gene: TRBV7-6
len: 14
d_gene: .
CDR3aa: CASSFGTSSYEQYF
CDR3nt: TGTGCCAGCAGCTTCGGGACCTCCTCCTACGAGCAGTACTTC

j_gene: TRBJ2-2
abundance: .
v_gene: TRBV27
len: 15
d_gene: TRBD2
CDR3aa: CASSLGLAEVGELFF
CDR3nt: TGTGCCAGCAGTTTAGGGCTAGCGGAAGTCGGGGAGCTGTTTTTT

j_gene: TRBJ2-6
abundance: .
v_gene: TRBV18
len: 17
d_gene: .
CDR3aa: CASSHPGQGQYSNVLTF
CDR3nt: TGTGCCAGCTCACACCCCGGACAAGGACAATATTCAAACGTCCTGACTTTC

j_gene: TRBJ1-4
abundance: .
v_gene: TRBV5-1
len: 14
d_gene: TRBD1
CDR3aa: CASSSDREGEKLFF
CDR3nt: TGCGCCAGCAGCTCCGACAGGGAAGGTGAAAAACTGTTTTTT

j_gene: TRBJ2-1
abundance: .
v_gene: TRBV30
len: 15
d_gene: TRBD1
CDR3aa: CAWSGGTDSYNEQFF
CDR3nt: TGTGCCTGGAGTGGGGGGACAGACTCCTACAATGAGCAGTTCTTC

j_gene: TRBJ2-7
abundance: .
v_gene: TRBV5-1
len: 16
d_gene: .
CDR3aa: CATKRTFGGAYYEQYF
CDR3nt: TGCGCCACCAAGCGGACTTTTGGGGGGGCCTACTACGAGCAGTACTTC

j_gene: TRBJ2-7
abundance: .
v_gene: TRBV7-2
len: 15
d_gene: TRBD2
CDR3aa: CASSLGAAGSYEQYF
CDR3nt: TGTGCCAGCAGCTTAGGGGCAGCGGGGTCCTACGAGCAGTACTTC

j_gene: TRBJ1-1
abundance: .
v_gene: TRBV7-2
len: 13
d_gene: .
CDR3aa: CASNRGGKAEAFF
CDR3nt: TGTGCCAGCAACCGAGGGGGGAAGGCTGAAGCTTTCTTT

j_gene: TRBJ1-3
abundance: .
v_gene: TRBV6-5
len: 15
d_gene: .
CDR3aa: CASLVTSSSGNTIYF
CDR3nt: TGTGCCAGCTTAGTTACTTCAAGCTCTGGAAACACCATATATTTT

j_gene: TRBJ2-4
abundance: .
v_gene: TRBV19
len: 14
d_gene: .
CDR3aa: CASTNQISKNIQYF
CDR3nt: TGTGCCAGTACCAATCAGATTTCTAAAAACATTCAGTACTTC

j_gene: TRBJ2-5
abundance: .
v_gene: TRBV20-1
len: 11
d_gene: TRBD2
CDR3aa: CSARPGGTQYF
CDR3nt: TGCAGTGCCAGGCCGGGGGGGACCCAGTACTTC

j_gene: TRBJ1-3
abundance: .
v_gene: TRBV5-4
len: 16
d_gene: .
CDR3aa: CASSLAGQTSGNTIYF
CDR3nt: TGTGCCAGCAGCTTGGCCGGGCAGACCTCTGGAAACACCATATATTTT

j_gene: TRBJ2-1
abundance: .
v_gene: TRBV5-1
len: 12
d_gene: .
CDR3aa: CASSFSGNEQFF
CDR3nt: TGCGCCAGCAGCTTCTCAGGGAATGAGCAGTTCTTC

j_gene: TRBJ1-1
abundance: .
v_gene: TRBV2
len: 14
d_gene: .
CDR3aa: CASSEARANTEAFF
CDR3nt: TGTGCCAGCAGTGAAGCACGCGCGAACACTGAAGCTTTCTTT

j_gene: TRBJ1-1
abundance: .
v_gene: TRBV10-3
len: 14
d_gene: .
CDR3aa: CAISPDRGNTEAFF
CDR3nt: TGTGCCATCAGTCCCGACAGAGGGAACACTGAAGCTTTCTTT

j_gene: TRBJ2-2
abundance: .
v_gene: TRBV7-8
len: 13
d_gene: .
CDR3aa: CASSFSVTGELFF
CDR3nt: TGTGCCAGCAGCTTCAGTGTTACCGGGGAGCTGTTTTTT

j_gene: TRBJ2-7
abundance: .
v_gene: TRBV15
len: 15
d_gene: .
CDR3aa: CATSAVRGSPYEQYF
CDR3nt: TGTGCCACCTCGGCTGTAAGGGGCAGCCCTTACGAGCAGTACTTC

j_gene: TRBJ2-3
abundance: .
v_gene: TRBV11-2
len: 14
d_gene: TRBD1
CDR3aa: CASSWEQGPDTQYF
CDR3nt: TGTGCCAGCAGCTGGGAACAGGGGCCAGATACGCAGTATTTT

j_gene: TRBJ2-7
abundance: .
v_gene: TRBV6-1
len: 15
d_gene: .
CDR3aa: CASSILLGEVYEQYF
CDR3nt: TGTGCCAGCAGCATATTACTCGGGGAAGTCTACGAGCAGTACTTC

j_gene: TRBJ1-5
abundance: .
v_gene: TRBV6-6
len: 13
d_gene: .
CDR3aa: CATRGVNNQPQHF
CDR3nt: TGTGCCACCCGAGGGGTAAACAATCAGCCCCAGCATTTT

j_gene: TRBJ2-1
abundance: .
v_gene: TRBV4-1
len: 20
d_gene: .
CDR3aa: CASSQGAILPAQFTYNEQFF
CDR3nt: TGCGCCAGCAGCCAAGGGGCTATCCTTCCAGCGCAATTTACCTACAATGAGCAGTTCTTC

j_gene: TRBJ1-2
abundance: .
v_gene: TRBV9
len: 14
d_gene: TRBD1
CDR3aa: CASSVEAGGYGYTF
CDR3nt: TGTGCCAGCAGCGTAGAAGCAGGGGGGTATGGCTACACCTTC

j_gene: TRBJ2-1
abundance: .
v_gene: TRBV7-6
len: 15
d_gene: TRBD1
CDR3aa: CASSSGTGTYNEQFF
CDR3nt: TGTGCCAGCAGCTCCGGGACAGGGACCTACAATGAGCAGTTCTTC

j_gene: TRBJ1-5
abundance: .
v_gene: TRBV5-4
len: 16
d_gene: TRBD1
CDR3aa: CASSFGTGVGNQPQHF
CDR3nt: TGTGCCAGCAGCTTCGGGACAGGGGTCGGCAATCAGCCCCAGCATTTT

j_gene: TRBJ2-7
abundance: .
v_gene: TRBV6-5
len: 15
d_gene: TRBD1
CDR3aa: CASSYLTGGPHEQYF
CDR3nt: TGTGCCAGCAGTTACCTGACAGGGGGCCCCCACGAGCAGTACTTC

j_gene: TRBJ2-3
abundance: .
v_gene: TRBV11-3
len: 13
d_gene: .
CDR3aa: CASSSGGIDTQYF
CDR3nt: TGTGCCAGCAGCTCAGGAGGAATAGATACGCAGTATTTT

j_gene: TRBJ2-5
abundance: .
v_gene: TRBV11-3
len: 11
d_gene: .
CDR3aa: CASSLGETQYF
CDR3nt: TGTGCCAGCAGCTTAGGGGAGACCCAGTACTTC

j_gene: TRBJ2-1
abundance: .
v_gene: TRBV6-6
len: 16
d_gene: TRBD2
CDR3aa: CASSYLAGSSYNEQFF
CDR3nt: TGTGCCAGCAGTTACCTAGCGGGTAGCTCCTACAATGAGCAGTTCTTC

j_gene: TRBJ1-1
abundance: .
v_gene: TRBV6-6
len: 15
d_gene: .
CDR3aa: CASSFPAALNTEAFF
CDR3nt: TGTGCCAGCAGTTTCCCAGCGGCGTTGAACACTGAAGCTTTCTTT

j_gene: TRBJ1-6
abundance: .
v_gene: TRBV5-4
len: 15
d_gene: TRBD1
CDR3aa: CASSLPGQGNSPLHF
CDR3nt: TGTGCCAGCAGCTTACCGGGACAGGGTAATTCACCCCTCCACTTT

j_gene: TRBJ1-2
abundance: .
v_gene: TRBV6-1
len: 15
d_gene: TRBD1
CDR3aa: CASSGTQGKDYGYTF
CDR3nt: TGTGCCAGCAGTGGGACACAGGGGAAGGACTATGGCTACACCTTC

j_gene: TRBJ2-2
abundance: .
v_gene: TRBV30
len: 15
d_gene: TRBD2
CDR3aa: CAWSRSGRFAGELFF
CDR3nt: TGTGCCTGGAGTCGCTCCGGGAGGTTCGCCGGGGAGCTGTTTTTT

j_gene: TRBJ1-2
abundance: .
v_gene: TRBV6-6
len: 13
d_gene: .
CDR3aa: CASSLDGDYGYTF
CDR3nt: TGTGCCAGCAGTCTCGACGGGGACTATGGCTACACCTTC